The T cell receptor (beta chain) described here comes from a study of patients and donors after allogeneic stem cell transplantation. TCRdb used MiXCR to reprocess the RT-PCR reads, holding one entry per CDR3 protein. The profile shows 400,000 to 450,000 distinct CDR3 sequences, roughly 17% of them singletons. The CDR3 loop spans 16 amino acids. CDR1 is MNHEY and CDR2 is SVGEGT in the germline V gene. Trimming left V 1 base short and J 2 bases short, with 13 bases between. What was sequenced was blood, either unsorted or a sorted T cell fraction (not recorded which). The V gene is TRBV6-2 or TRBV6-3, the J gene TRBJ2-3; D not resolved. The clonotype originates from a human donor who was either an allogeneic HSCT recipient or a stem cell or donor lymphocyte infusion donor (not recorded which). It is not recorded whose cells these are; they may come from a transplant donor. The CDR3 DNA follows: TGTGCCAGCAGTTACTTGCGCGCCTACTCCACAGATACGCAGTATTTT. Translating it yields CASSYLRAYSTDTQYF.